This TCR beta chain was sequenced during a study of CD8+CD57+ T cells in acquired aplastic anemia. Study in general: CD4+ and CD8+ cells, once sorted, gave DNA averaging roughly 3.4 ug. There were roughly 9.8 million reads, on average, for CD4+ cells from healthy donors.

General study findings and limits: Patients and controls were found to share 25 to 35 CD8+ CDR3 sequences.

Using genomic DNA as the template, TCR beta VDJ and CDR3 profiling was carried out. TCRdb independently ran MiXCR on the reads; one entry per CDR3 protein. Among under 40,000 distinct CDR3 sequences listed, approximately 73% were seen once. This clonotype has more than one count but fewer than ten. Its antigen remains unknown. This CDR3 spans 14 amino acids. Germline V CDR1 and CDR2: DFQATT, SNEGSKA (reference sequence). The trim removed 4 bases at V and 3 bases at J, leaving 5 bases unmatched. The chain combines TRBV20-1 with TRBJ2-7, with 11 bases lining up with TRBD2. This sequence was found in a human donor in good health, serving as a control. The sequencing input was sorted CD4+, CD8+, or CD8+CD57+ T cells (not recorded which) from PBMCs. Written as DNA, the CDR3 is TGCAGTGCTATCATAGCGGGAGGGTACTACGAGCAGTACTTC. Translating gives CSAIIAGGYYEQYF.